This T cell receptor (beta chain) was sequenced during a study of molecular identifiers for immune sequencing clone quantification. A word on this clonotype: A single base separates this from a much larger clone, so it may be a read error.

This CDR3 has 15 amino acids. Germline CDR1 SGHDT, CDR2 YYEEEE. The naive CD8 libraries originated from between roughly 20,000 and 1,000,000 sorted cells and drew on 10%, 30% or 50% RNA. Previously described methods with listed TCR primers produced the bulk TCR libraries. In TCRdb, the PCR reads were re-called with MiXCR into one record per CDR3 protein. This sample has 300,000 to 400,000 distinct CDR3 sequences, with roughly a fifth found just once. The clonotype comes from a human donor in good health. Some libraries in this study had Jurkat cell RNA spiked in. The sequenced material came from naive CD8+ T cells from blood, with Jurkat cell RNA spiked in. Subset specified: FACS-sorted CD8+CD4-CCR7+CD45RA+ naive T cells. The V and J genes are TRBV5-6 and TRBJ2-1; 7 bases are a match to TRBD1. The chain's CDR3 is CAGSLLDRSYNEQFF. In DNA form, the CDR3 reads TGTGCCGGCAGCTTGTTGGACAGGTCCTACAATGAGCAGTTCTTC.